Described below is a single TCR beta chain sequence and its context. Original data processing: The assay estimated nucleated cells by amplifying reference gene primers. TCRdb's table, derived via immunoSEQ multiplex PCR, lists solely in-frame clones and lacks some. V and J calls and clone size are as listed in that table; D and trimming were resolved from the DNA. The data contain over 200,000 clones, approximately 89% of them seen just once; the ten biggest clones take up about 2.5%. The sample originates from a study of blood T cell repertoires in COVID-19. Study at large: Samples representing acute and convalescent COVID-19 were sourced from the United States, Italy and Spain. T cells, B-cell-depleted T cells, or PBMCs supplied cDNA or gDNA.

Germline CDR1 and CDR2: MDHEN and SYDVKM. The CDR3 length is 15 residues. Trimming took off 4 bases at V and 5 bases at J, with 17 bases between the two ends. The source of this sequence is a woman aged 50 to 65 with acute or convalescent COVID-19. The J gene is TRBJ1-1, the V gene TRBV28; D call uncertain. The source material was peripheral blood. The CDR3 DNA follows: TGTGCCAGCAGTTCCGGGGAGGGTCCGGCGACTGAAGCTTTCTTT. Translating it yields CASSSGEGPATEAFF.